The 29 T cell receptor beta chains given below trace back to one sample, sequenced in a study of cytomegalovirus exposure and HLA in healthy donors. PCR employed 60 Vbeta and 13 Jbeta primers. The data were produced by immunoSEQ multiplex PCR, yet TCRdb's version contains in-frame clones alone and is incomplete. The table lists about 55,000 clones. Material: PBMCs. All receptors derive from a man over 45 in good health and CMV-seropositive.

The rearrangement uses TRBV19 and TRBJ2-7, with D perhaps matching TRBD2 (5 bases). The CDR3 is made up of 16 amino acids. The V gene lost 4 bases and the J gene lost 4 bases, with 20 bases spanning the gap. Germline values: CDR1 LNHDA, CDR2 SQIVND (reference sequence). For the CDR3, the DNA is TGTGCCAGTAGTACCTATTTTAGCGATCGGTCTTACGAGCAGTACTTC. As protein: CASSTYFSDRSYEQYF. Full variable domain (outside the CDR3, taken from reference TRBV19 and TRBJ2-7): DGGITQSPKYLFRKEGQNVTLSCEQNLNHDAMYWYRQDPGQGLRLIYYSQIVNDFQKGDIAEGYSVSREKKESFPLTVTSAQKNPTAFYLCASSTYFSDRSYEQYFGPGTRLTVT.

CDR3 residues: CASSTFRQGSYEQYF. CDR3 nucleotide sequence: TGTGCCAGCAGTACCTTTCGACAGGGGTCCTACGAGCAGTACTTC. This chain uses TRBV28 with TRBJ2-7; 8 positions agree with TRBD1. The CDR3 has 15 amino acids. Germline V gene lookup returns CDR1 MDHEN and CDR2 SYDVKM. Germline trimming cut 5 bases from V and 1 base from J; bases unmatched to any gene: 7.

The rearrangement links TRBV19 to TRBJ2-7, with TRBD2 identical over 12 bases. This CDR3 is 15 amino acids long. Per germline, CDR1 LNHDA and CDR2 SQIVND (reference sequence). The junction had 3 bases not matched to a gene; V was cut back by 1 base and J by 5 bases. The CDR3 DNA is TGTGCCAGTAGTATAGCGACTAGCGGGAGTAACGAGCAGTACTTC. This codes for CASSIATSGSNEQYF.

This chain links TRBV10-2 with TRBJ1-2, with a weak D call TRBD1 (6 bases). There are 14 residues in the CDR3. Germline assignment: CDR1 WSHSY and CDR2 SAAADI. V was cut by 7 bases and J by 7 bases, with 19 bases left in between. CDR3 DNA: TGCGCCAGCACCGAAGGGGGTAGGGCAGCTGGCTACACCTTC. Translated, it gives CASTEGGRAAGYTF.

The chain couples TRBV15 to TRBJ2-5; TRBD2 matches 14 bases. The J segment lost 11 bases and the V segment lost 6 bases, leaving 8 bases of the junction unmatched. Germline loops: CDR1 LNHNV, CDR2 YYDKDF (reference sequence). The CDR3 contains 14 residues. The CDR3 loop reads CATRQGLAGVNQYF. Here the CDR3 DNA reads TGTGCCACCAGACAGGGACTAGCGGGAGTAAATCAGTACTTC. The full variable domain, rest sourced from reference TRBV15 and TRBJ2-5, is DAMVIQNPRYQVTQFGKPVTLSCSQTLNHNVMYWYQQKSSQAPKLLFHYYDKDFNNEADTPDNFQSRRPNTSFCFLDIRSPGLGDTAMYLCATRQGLAGVNQYFGPGTRLLVL.

The chain joins TRBV10-3 to TRBJ2-7; 8 bases fit TRBD1. This CDR3 has 15 residues. J was trimmed by 4 bases and V by 5 bases; bases with no gene match: 10. CDR1 and CDR2 from the germline V gene are ENHRY and SYGVKD. CDR3 residues: CAISKGQGGSYEQYF. CDR3 sequence (DNA): TGTGCCATCAGTAAAGGACAGGGTGGTAGTTACGAGCAGTACTTC.

V and J are TRBV9 and TRBJ1-2; 7 bases map to TRBD1. The V and J ends lost 0 bases and 6 bases, in that order; junction bases with no gene match: 8. The CDR3 has 15 residues. Germline V gives CDR1 SGDLS, CDR2 YYNGEE. The CDR3, as DNA: TGTGCCAGCAGCGTAGACAGGACAGGTGAAGATGGCTACACCTTC. Amino acids: CASSVDRTGEDGYTF.

The V gene is TRBV6-1, the J gene TRBJ2-1, with 10 bases that match TRBD2. CDR1 and CDR2 (germline): MNHNS, SASEGT. There are 14 residues in the CDR3. V trimming: 6 bases; J trimming: 4 bases; junction bases outside the gene matches: 3. The CDR3 spells CASRSGGGYNEQFF. The CDR3 DNA sequence: TGTGCCAGCAGGAGCGGGGGGGGGTACAATGAGCAGTTCTTC.

CDR3 loop: CASSLLDNYGYTF. As DNA, the CDR3 is TGTGCCAGCAGCTTGCTAGATAACTATGGCTACACCTTC. The J gene is TRBJ1-2, the V gene TRBV5-5; D gene unclear. V was clipped by 1 base and J by 1 base, with 5 bases between them. The germline CDR1 and CDR2 sequences are SGHKS and YYEKEE (reference sequence). The CDR3 is 13 amino acids.

This chain links TRBV7-3 with TRBJ1-6; D gene ambiguous. Germline V lookup: CDR1 SGHTA, CDR2 FQGTGA. The CDR3 consists of 16 residues. V lost 0 bases to trimming and J lost 6 bases, with 12 bases between them. The CDR3 sequence is CASSLTAPTGNSPLHF. CDR3 coding DNA: TGTGCCAGCAGCTTAACGGCCCCCACGGGTAATTCACCCCTCCACTTT.

This chain connects TRBV5-1 to TRBJ1-5, with 8 bases identical to TRBD1. Germline assignment: CDR1 SGHRS and CDR2 YFSETQ. The CDR3 has 20 residues. V shed 0 bases and J 2 bases; nucleotides not matched to a gene: 16. The CDR3, as DNA: TGCGCCAGCAGCTTGGCACAGGGGGGTGCTCAAAATTGGGGCAATCAGCCCCAGCATTTT. As protein: CASSLAQGGAQNWGNQPQHF.

V and J are TRBV28 and TRBJ2-5, with 10 bases matching TRBD2. CDR3 length: 16 amino acids. Losses at the gene ends were 3 bases for V and 5 bases for J; bases not matched to a gene: 9. Germline loops: CDR1 MDHEN, CDR2 SYDVKM. The CDR3 sequence: CASSFGASGSRETQYF. The DNA for the CDR3 is TGTGCCAGCAGTTTCGGGGCTAGCGGGAGTAGGGAGACCCAGTACTTC.

The genes are TRBV18 and TRBJ1-3; TRBD1 aligns across 8 bases. Per germline, CDR1 KGHSH and CDR2 LQKENI. The V segment lost 6 bases and the J segment 5 bases; nucleotides outside the gene matches: 9. CDR3 length equals 15 residues. CDR3 bases: TGTGCCAGCTCCCCCGGGACAGGCCTTCGAAACACCATATATTTT. It is translated as CASSPGTGLRNTIYF.

The chain links TRBV25-1 to TRBJ2-3; maybe TRBD2 (6 bases). The CDR3 spans 17 residues. V was shortened by 1 base and J by 3 bases, with 17 bases between the two germline ends. CDR1 is MGHDK and CDR2 is SYGVNS in the germline V gene. CDR3 bases: TGTGCCAGCAGTGAATTTCCTGGGGCAGGAGGGACAGATACGCAGTATTTT. This translates into CASSEFPGAGGTDTQYF.

The chain recombines TRBV5-1 with TRBJ2-2; D unclear. CDR3 size: 15 residues. Trimming removed 0 bases from V and 0 bases from J, with 6 bases in between. Germline CDR1 SGHRS, CDR2 YFSETQ. Here the CDR3 DNA reads TGCGCCAGCAGCTTGGTCTTCGCGAACACCGGGGAGCTGTTTTTT. It specifies CASSLVFANTGELFF.

The chain recombines TRBV4-1 with TRBJ2-7, with D unclear. This CDR3 is 14 amino acids long. Germline loops: CDR1 MGHRA, CDR2 YSYEKL. V was pared by 0 bases and J by 3 bases, with 9 bases between. CDR3 amino acids: CASSQDLTGYEQYF. The CDR3 DNA is TGCGCCAGCAGCCAAGATCTTACCGGCTACGAGCAGTACTTC.

This chain uses TRBV19 with TRBJ2-7; D gene uncertain. Germline loops: CDR1 LNHDA, CDR2 SQIVND (reference sequence). The length of the CDR3 is 14 residues. Between the trimmed V and J ends, which lost 4 bases and 0 bases, there was a span of 10 bases. CDR3 coding DNA: TGTGCCAGTAGTACGGTCGCTTCCTCCTACGAGCAGTACTTC. Translating it yields CASSTVASSYEQYF.

The chain couples TRBV20-1 to TRBJ1-1; 9 bases align to TRBD1. The CDR3 is 11 amino acids. CDR1 and CDR2 (germline): DFQATT, SNEGSKA (reference sequence). CDR3 bases: TGCAGCGCCATACAGGGGGCGCGGGCTTTCTTT. Translation: CSAIQGARAFF.

The chain links TRBV5-4 to TRBJ2-7, with 10 positions matching TRBD1. Germline CDR1 reads SGHNT; CDR2 reads YYREEE (reference sequence). The CDR3 is 15 amino acids. J lost 1 base, V lost 4 bases, and 5 bases had no gene match. The CDR3 is CASSRDRGQSYEQYF. In DNA, the CDR3 is TGTGCCAGCAGCCGAGACAGGGGGCAATCCTACGAGCAGTACTTC. Full variable domain (missing parts from reference TRBV5-4 and TRBJ2-7): ETGVTQSPTHLIKTRGQQVTLRCSSQSGHNTVSWYQQALGQGPQFIFQYYREEENGRGNFPPRFSGLQFPNYSSELNVNALELDDSALYLCASSRDRGQSYEQYFGPGTRLTVT.

The chain joins TRBV7-2 to TRBJ1-5, with unresolved D. V was trimmed by 1 base and J by 4 bases, leaving 5 bases between them. Germline CDR1 is SGHTA and CDR2 is FQGNSA. This CDR3 is 13 amino acids long. The CDR3 DNA follows: TGTGCCAGCAGCTTAGAACAAAATCAGCCCCAGCATTTT. Residues: CASSLEQNQPQHF.

V is TRBV9 and J is TRBJ2-2; D is ambiguous. Per the germline V gene, CDR1 is SGDLS and CDR2 is YYNGEE. This CDR3 has 13 amino acids. Trimming took off 3 bases at V and 7 bases at J, with 10 bases between the two ends. CDR3 DNA sequence: TGTGCCAGCAGCGGCGGTAGAGGCGGGGAGCTGTTTTTT. Translation gives CASSGGRGGELFF.

This chain uses TRBV18 with TRBJ2-1; TRBD2 matches 12 bases. Trimming at V came to 3 bases and at J to 9 bases, leaving 9 bases not matched to a gene. The germline V gene encodes CDR1 KGHSH and CDR2 LQKENI. This CDR3 contains 16 residues. The CDR3 DNA is TGTGCCAGCTCACCCCCCCTAGCGGGGGGGCCAAGTGAGCAGTTCTTC. It is translated as CASSPPLAGGPSEQFF.

The genes are TRBV27 and TRBJ2-7; a weak D match, TRBD1 (6 bases). Germline V lookup: CDR1 MNHEY, CDR2 SMNVEV (reference sequence). Trimming took off 5 bases at V and 2 bases at J, with 16 bases between the two ends. CDR3 length: 15 amino acids. The CDR3 DNA sequence: TGTGCCAGCAGTACAAACAGGGCCTCCGCCTACGAGCAGTACTTC. It encodes CASSTNRASAYEQYF.

This clone is called large (0.1 to 1%) based on its frequency. The chain carries TRBV7-9 and TRBJ2-5; a weak D match, TRBD1 (6 bases). The V and J ends lost 3 bases and 2 bases respectively, with 19 bases between them. Germline V lookup: CDR1 SEHNR, CDR2 FQNEAQ (reference sequence). This CDR3 is 17 amino acids long. The CDR3: CASSFPSSTGFQETQYF. CDR3 nucleotides: TGTGCCAGCAGCTTCCCGTCCTCAACAGGGTTTCAAGAGACCCAGTACTTC.

The chain recombines TRBV6-6 with TRBJ2-2; TRBD2 matches 7 bases. This CDR3 is built from 14 residues. With V trimmed by 6 bases and J by 6 bases, 7 bases remained unmatched. From germline, CDR1 is MNHNY and CDR2 SVGAGI (reference sequence). Written as DNA, the CDR3 is TGTGCCAGCAGCACCCGGGCGGGGGCCGGGGAGCTGTTTTTT. It yields the protein CASSTRAGAGELFF.

Worth noting for this clone: Germline is not matched at one junction end, which may reflect a read error. The chain recombines TRBV7-7 with TRBJ1-6; no clear D gene. From germline, CDR1 is SSHAT and CDR2 FNYEAQ (reference sequence). The CDR3 is 13 amino acids. CDR3 DNA sequence: TGTGCTAGCAGCTTGAGTCTAGGAGAGCCCCTCCACTTT. This sequence encodes CASSLSLGEPLHF.

The J gene is TRBJ2-5, the V gene TRBV4-2; D not certain. V lost 0 bases to trimming and J lost 0 bases, with 2 bases between them. Germline values: CDR1 LGHNA, CDR2 YNFKEQ. The CDR3 loop spans 13 amino acids. The CDR3 spells CASSQDNQETQYF. The CDR3 nucleotides read TGTGCCAGCAGCCAAGACAACCAAGAGACCCAGTACTTC.

The rearrangement joins TRBV19 to TRBJ1-1; D possibly corresponds to TRBD1 (5 bases). Germline values: CDR1 LNHDA, CDR2 SQIVND (reference sequence). The CDR3 has 17 residues. V gave up 4 bases and J gave up 0 bases, with 18 bases separating them. CDR3 in amino acids: CASSKGQGRLVNTEAFF. Here the CDR3 DNA reads TGTGCCAGTAGTAAGGGGCAGGGTAGGTTGGTGAACACTGAAGCTTTCTTT.

The rearrangement joins TRBV7-3 to TRBJ2-2, with 9 bases lining up with TRBD2. Looked up from germline, CDR1 is SGHTA and CDR2 is FQGTGA. The CDR3 has 16 residues. The ends lost 0 bases at V and 4 bases at J; junction bases unmatched: 3. CDR3 coding DNA: TGTGCCAGCAGCTTAACTAGCGGGAGTCCCACCGGGGAGCTGTTTTTT. Translating gives CASSLTSGSPTGELFF.